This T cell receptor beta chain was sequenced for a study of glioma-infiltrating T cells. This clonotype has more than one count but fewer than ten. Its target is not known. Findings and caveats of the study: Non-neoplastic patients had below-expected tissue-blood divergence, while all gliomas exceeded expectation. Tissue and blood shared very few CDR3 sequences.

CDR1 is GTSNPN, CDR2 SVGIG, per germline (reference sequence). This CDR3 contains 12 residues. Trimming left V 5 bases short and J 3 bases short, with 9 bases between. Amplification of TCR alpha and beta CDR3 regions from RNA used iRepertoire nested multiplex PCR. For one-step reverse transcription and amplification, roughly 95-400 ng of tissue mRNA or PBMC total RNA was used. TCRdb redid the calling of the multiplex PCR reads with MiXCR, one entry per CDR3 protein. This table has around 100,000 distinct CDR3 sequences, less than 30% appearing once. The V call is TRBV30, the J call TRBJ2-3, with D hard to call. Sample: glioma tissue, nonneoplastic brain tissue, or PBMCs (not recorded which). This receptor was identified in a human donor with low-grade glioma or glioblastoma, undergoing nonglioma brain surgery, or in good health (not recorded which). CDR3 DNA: TGTGCCTGGGCGGCCGTGACAGATACGCAGTATTTT. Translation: CAWAAVTDTQYF.